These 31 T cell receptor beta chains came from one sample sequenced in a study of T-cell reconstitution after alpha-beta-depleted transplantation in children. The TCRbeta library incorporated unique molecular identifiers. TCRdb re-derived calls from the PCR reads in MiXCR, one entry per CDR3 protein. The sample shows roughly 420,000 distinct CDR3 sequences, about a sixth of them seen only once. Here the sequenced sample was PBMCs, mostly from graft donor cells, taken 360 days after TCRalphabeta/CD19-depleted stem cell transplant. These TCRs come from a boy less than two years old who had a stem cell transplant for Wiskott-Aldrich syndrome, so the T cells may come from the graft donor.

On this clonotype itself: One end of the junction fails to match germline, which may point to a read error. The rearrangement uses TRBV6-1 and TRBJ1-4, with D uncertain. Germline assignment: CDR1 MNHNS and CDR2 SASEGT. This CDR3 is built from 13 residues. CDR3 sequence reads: CAISGRDREKLFF. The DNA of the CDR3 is TGTGCCATCAGTGGAAGGGATCGGGAAAAACTGTTTTTT.

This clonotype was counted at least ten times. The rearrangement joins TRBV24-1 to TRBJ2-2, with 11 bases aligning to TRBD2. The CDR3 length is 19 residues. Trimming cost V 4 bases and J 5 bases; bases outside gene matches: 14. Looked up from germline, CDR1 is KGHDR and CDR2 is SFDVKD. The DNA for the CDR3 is TGTGCCACCAGTGACCAATCTACTAGCGGGAGAATGAGGACCGGGGAGCTGTTTTTT. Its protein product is CATSDQSTSGRMRTGELFF.

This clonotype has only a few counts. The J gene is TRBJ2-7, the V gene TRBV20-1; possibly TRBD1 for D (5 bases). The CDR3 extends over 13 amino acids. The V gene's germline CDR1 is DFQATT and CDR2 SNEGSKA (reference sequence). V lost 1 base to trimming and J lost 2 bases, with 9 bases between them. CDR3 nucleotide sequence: TGCAGTGCTAGAGTAAGGGGCCCCTACGAGCAGTACTTC. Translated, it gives CSARVRGPYEQYF.

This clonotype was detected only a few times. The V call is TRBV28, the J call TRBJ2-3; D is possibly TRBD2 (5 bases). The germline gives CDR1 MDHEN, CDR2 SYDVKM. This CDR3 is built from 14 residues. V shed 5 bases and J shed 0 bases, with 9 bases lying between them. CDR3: CASSRPGSTDTQYF. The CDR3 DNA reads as TGTGCCAGCAGTCGACCGGGGAGCACAGATACGCAGTATTTT.

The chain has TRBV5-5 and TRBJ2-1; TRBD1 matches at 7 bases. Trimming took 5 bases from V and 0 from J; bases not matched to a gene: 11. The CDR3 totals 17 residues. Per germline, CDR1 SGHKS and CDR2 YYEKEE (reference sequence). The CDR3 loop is CASRFTGVRSSYNEQFF. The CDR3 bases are TGTGCCAGCAGGTTTACAGGGGTGAGAAGCTCCTACAATGAGCAGTTCTTC.

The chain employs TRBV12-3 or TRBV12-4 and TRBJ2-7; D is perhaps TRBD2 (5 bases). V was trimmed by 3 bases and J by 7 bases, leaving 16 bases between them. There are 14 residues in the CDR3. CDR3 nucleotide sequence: TGTGCCAGCAGTTTGGTGGGGAGCTTGGGAGAGCAGTACTTC. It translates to CASSLVGSLGEQYF.

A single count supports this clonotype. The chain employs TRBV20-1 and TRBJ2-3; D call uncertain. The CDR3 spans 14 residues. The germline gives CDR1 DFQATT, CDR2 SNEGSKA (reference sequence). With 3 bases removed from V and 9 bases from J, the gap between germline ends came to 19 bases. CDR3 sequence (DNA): TGCAGTGCTAGGAAGAACAAGGAACAACGAACGCAGTATTTT. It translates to CSARKNKEQRTQYF.

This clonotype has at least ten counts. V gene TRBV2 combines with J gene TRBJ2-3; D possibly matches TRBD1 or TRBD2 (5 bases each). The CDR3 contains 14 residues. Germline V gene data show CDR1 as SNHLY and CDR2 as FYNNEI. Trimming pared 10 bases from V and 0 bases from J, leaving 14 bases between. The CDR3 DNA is TGTGCCACCGCTAGCAGGGCTAGCACAGATACGCAGTATTTT. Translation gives CATASRASTDTQYF.

This chain's CDR3 is CATSRLVYNEQFF. The CDR3 DNA sequence: TGTGCCACCAGCAGACTAGTTTACAATGAGCAGTTCTTC. The chain links TRBV15 to TRBJ2-1; D gene uncertain. This CDR3 is 13 amino acids long. V was trimmed by 2 bases and J by 4 bases, leaving 6 bases between them. Germline V gene data show CDR1 as LNHNV and CDR2 as YYDKDF (reference sequence).

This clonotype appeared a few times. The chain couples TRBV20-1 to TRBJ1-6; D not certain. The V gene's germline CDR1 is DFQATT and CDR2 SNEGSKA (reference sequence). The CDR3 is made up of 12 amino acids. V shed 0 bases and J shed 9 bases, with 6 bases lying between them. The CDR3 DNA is TGCAGTGCTAGAGAAGGTGGTTCACCCCTCCACTTT. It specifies CSAREGGSPLHF.

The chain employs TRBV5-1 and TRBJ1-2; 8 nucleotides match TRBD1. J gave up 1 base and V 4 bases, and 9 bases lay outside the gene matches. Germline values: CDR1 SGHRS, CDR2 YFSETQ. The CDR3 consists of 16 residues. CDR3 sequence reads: CASSTGAGGLNYGYTF. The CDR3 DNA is TGCGCCAGCAGCACGGGGGCAGGGGGCCTTAACTATGGCTACACCTTC. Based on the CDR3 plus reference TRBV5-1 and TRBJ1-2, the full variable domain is KAGVTQTPRYLIKTRGQQVTLSCSPISGHRSVSWYQQTPGQGLQFLFEYFSETQRNKGNFPGRFSGRQFSNSRSEMNVSTLELGDSALYLCASSTGAGGLNYGYTFGSGTRLTVV.

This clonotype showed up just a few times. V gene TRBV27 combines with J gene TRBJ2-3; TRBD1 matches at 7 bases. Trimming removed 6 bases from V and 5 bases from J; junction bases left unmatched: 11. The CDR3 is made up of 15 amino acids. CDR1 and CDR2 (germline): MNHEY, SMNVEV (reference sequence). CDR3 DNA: TGTGCCAGCAGGGGTCCTCAGGGGGACAAAGATACGCAGTATTTT. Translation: CASRGPQGDKDTQYF.

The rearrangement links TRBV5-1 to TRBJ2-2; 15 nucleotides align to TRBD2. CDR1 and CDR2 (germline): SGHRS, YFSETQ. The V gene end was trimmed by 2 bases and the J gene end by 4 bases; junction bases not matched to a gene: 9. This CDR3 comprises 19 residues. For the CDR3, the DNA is TGCGCCAGCAGCTTCCGGACTAGCGGGAGGGCCCGCGGCACCGGGGAGCTGTTTTTT. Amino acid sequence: CASSFRTSGRARGTGELFF. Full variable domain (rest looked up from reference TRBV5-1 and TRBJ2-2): KAGVTQTPRYLIKTRGQQVTLSCSPISGHRSVSWYQQTPGQGLQFLFEYFSETQRNKGNFPGRFSGRQFSNSRSEMNVSTLELGDSALYLCASSFRTSGRARGTGELFFGEGSRLTVL.

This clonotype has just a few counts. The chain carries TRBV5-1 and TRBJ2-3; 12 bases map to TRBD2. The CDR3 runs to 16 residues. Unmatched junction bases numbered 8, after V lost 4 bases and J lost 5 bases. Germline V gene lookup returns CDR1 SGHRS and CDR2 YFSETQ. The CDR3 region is CASSRGLAGMGDTQYF. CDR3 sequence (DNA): TGCGCCAGCAGCAGAGGACTAGCGGGGATGGGAGATACGCAGTATTTT.

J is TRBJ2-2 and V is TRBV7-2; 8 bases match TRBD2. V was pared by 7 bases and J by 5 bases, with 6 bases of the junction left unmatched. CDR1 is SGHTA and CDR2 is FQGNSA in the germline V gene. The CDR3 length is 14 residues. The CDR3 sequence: CASTDGRVTGELFF. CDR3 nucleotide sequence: TGTGCCAGCACAGACGGGAGGGTTACCGGGGAGCTGTTTTTT.

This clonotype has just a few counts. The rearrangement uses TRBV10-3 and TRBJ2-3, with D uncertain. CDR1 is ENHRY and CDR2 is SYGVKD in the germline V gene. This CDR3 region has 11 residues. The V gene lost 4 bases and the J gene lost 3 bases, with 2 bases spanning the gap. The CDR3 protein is CAISVTDTQYF. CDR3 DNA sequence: TGTGCCATCAGTGTGACAGATACGCAGTATTTT.

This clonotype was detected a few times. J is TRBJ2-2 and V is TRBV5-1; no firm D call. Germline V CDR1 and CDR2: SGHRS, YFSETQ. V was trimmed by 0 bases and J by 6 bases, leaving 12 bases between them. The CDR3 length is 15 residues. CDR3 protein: CASSLGWRSAGELFF. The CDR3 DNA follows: TGCGCCAGCAGCTTGGGCTGGCGATCCGCCGGGGAGCTGTTTTTT.

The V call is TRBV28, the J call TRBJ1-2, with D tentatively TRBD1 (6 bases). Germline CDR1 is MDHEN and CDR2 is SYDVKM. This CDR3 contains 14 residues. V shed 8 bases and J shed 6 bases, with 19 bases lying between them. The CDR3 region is CASEGSGGGDGYTF. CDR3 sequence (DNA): TGTGCCAGCGAGGGTTCCGGGGGCGGTGATGGCTACACCTTC.

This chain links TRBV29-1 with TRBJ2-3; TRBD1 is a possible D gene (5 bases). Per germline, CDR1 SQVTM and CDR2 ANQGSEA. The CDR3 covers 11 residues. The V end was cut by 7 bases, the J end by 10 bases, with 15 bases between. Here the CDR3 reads CSAHMGPAQYF. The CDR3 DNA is TGCAGCGCTCATATGGGGCCAGCGCAGTATTTT.

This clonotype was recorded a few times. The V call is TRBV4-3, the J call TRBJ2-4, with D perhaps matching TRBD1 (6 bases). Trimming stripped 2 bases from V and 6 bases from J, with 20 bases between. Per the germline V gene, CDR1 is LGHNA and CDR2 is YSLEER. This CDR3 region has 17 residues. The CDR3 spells CASSQNGQVGARNIQYF. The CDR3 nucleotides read TGCGCCAGCAGCCAAAACGGGCAGGTGGGGGCCCGAAACATTCAGTACTTC.

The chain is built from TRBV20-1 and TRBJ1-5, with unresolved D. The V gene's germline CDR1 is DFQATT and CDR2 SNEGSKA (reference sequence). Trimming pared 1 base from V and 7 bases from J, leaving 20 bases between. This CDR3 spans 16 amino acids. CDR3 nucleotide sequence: TGCAGTGCTAGAGTGGCTACTGGAACGGGGTACCAGCCCCAGCATTTT. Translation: CSARVATGTGYQPQHF.

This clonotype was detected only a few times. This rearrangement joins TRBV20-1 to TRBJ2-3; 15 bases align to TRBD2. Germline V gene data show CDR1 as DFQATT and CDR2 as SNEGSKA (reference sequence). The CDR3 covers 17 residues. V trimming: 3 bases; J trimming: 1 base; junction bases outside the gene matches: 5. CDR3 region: CSARGLAGGHRTDTQYF. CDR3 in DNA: TGCAGTGCTAGGGGACTAGCGGGAGGCCACCGCACAGATACGCAGTATTTT.

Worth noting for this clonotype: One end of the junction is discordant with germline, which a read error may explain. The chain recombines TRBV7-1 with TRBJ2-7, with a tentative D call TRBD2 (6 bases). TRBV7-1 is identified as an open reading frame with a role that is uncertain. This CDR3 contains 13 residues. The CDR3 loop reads CAISGGLTREQYF. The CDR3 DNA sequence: TGTGCCATCAGCGGCGGGCTGACTAGGGAGCAGTACTTC.

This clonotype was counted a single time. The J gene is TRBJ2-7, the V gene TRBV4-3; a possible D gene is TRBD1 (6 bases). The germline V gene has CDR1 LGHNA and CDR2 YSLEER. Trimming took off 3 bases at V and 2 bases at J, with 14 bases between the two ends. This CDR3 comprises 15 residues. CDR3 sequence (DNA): TGCGCCAGCAGCCACGTTCAGGGGCCGACCTACGAGCAGTACTTC. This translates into CASSHVQGPTYEQYF.

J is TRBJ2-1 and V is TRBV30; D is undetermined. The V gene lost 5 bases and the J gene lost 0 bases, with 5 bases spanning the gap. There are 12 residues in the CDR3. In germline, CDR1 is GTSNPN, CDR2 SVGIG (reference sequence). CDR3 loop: CAWGVSYNEQFF. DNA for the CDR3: TGTGCCTGGGGGGTCTCCTACAATGAGCAGTTCTTC.

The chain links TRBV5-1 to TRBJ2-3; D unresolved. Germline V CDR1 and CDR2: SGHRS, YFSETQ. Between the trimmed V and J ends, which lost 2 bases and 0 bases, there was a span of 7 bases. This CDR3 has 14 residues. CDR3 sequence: CASSFTESTDTQYF. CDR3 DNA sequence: TGCGCCAGCAGCTTTACAGAGAGCACAGATACGCAGTATTTT.

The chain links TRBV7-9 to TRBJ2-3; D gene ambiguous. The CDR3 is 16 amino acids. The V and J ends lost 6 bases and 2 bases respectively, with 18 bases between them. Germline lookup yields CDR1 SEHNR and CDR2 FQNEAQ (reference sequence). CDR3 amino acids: CASRGPPGKDTDTQYF. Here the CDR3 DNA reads TGTGCCAGCAGGGGCCCGCCGGGCAAGGACACAGATACGCAGTATTTT.

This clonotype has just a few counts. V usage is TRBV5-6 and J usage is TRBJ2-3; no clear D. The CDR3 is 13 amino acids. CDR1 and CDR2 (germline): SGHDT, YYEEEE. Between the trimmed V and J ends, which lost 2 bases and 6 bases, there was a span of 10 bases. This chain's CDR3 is CASSFSRPDTQYF. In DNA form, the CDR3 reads TGTGCCAGCAGCTTCAGTCGGCCGGATACGCAGTATTTT.

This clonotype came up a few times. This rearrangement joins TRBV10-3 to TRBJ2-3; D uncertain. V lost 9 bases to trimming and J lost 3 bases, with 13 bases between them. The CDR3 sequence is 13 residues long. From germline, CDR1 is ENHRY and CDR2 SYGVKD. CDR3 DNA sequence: TGTGCCATTCATAGGGCGCCTACAGATACGCAGTATTTT. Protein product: CAIHRAPTDTQYF.

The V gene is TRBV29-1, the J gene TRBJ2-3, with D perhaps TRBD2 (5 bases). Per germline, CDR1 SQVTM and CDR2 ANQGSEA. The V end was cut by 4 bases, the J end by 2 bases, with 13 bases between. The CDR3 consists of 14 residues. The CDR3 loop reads CSVGVSGVTDTQYF. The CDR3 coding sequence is TGCAGCGTTGGGGTCAGCGGTGTCACAGATACGCAGTATTTT.

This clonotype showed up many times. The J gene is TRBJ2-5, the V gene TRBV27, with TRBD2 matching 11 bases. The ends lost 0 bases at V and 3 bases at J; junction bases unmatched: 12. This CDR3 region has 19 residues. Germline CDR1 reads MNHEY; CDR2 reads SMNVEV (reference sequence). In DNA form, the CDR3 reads TGTGCCAGCAGTTTATCGCAGCTAGCGGGGGGCCGAAAAAAAGAGACCCAGTACTTC. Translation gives CASSLSQLAGGRKKETQYF.